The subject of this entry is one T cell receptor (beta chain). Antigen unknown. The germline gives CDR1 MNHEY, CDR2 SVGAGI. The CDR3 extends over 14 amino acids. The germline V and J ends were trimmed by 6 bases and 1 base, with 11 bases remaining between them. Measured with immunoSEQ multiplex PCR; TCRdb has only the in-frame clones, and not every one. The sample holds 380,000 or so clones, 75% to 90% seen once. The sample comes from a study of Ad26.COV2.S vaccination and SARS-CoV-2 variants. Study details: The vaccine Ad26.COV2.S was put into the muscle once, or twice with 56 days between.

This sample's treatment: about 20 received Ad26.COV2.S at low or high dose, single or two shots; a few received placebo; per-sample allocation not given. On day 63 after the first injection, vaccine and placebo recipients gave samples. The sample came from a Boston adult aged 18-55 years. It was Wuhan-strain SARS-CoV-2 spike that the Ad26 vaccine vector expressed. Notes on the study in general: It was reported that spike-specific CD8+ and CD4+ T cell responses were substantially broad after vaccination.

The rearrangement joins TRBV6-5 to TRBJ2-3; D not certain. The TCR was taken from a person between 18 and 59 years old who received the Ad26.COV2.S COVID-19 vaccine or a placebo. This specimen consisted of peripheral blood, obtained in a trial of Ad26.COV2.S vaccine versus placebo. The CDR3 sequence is CASRALDGTDTQYF. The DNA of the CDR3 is TGTGCCAGCAGAGCTCTGGACGGCACAGATACGCAGTATTTT.